What follows are 20 T cell receptor beta chains derived from one specimen sequenced in a study of T cell repertoires in cytomegalovirus infection. TCRdb independently ran MiXCR on the reads; one entry per CDR3 protein. The table has fewer than 300,000 distinct CDR3 sequences, about 23% seen once; the top ten hold approximately 13%. Sample: PBMCs. These receptors originate from a human donor in good health (CMV status not recorded). Some clones in this sample may be carry-over from other donors' samples.

This chain links TRBV20-1 with TRBJ1-2, with D maybe TRBD1 (5 bases). The CDR3 extends over 12 amino acids. Germline V lookup: CDR1 DFQATT, CDR2 SNEGSKA (reference sequence). With 6 bases removed from V and 1 base from J, the gap between germline ends came to 9 bases. CDR3 DNA sequence: TGCAGTGCGGCCGACAGTAACTATGGCTACACCTTC. It codes for CSAADSNYGYTF.

The V and J genes are TRBV2 and TRBJ2-1; 13 nucleotides agree with TRBD2. Looked up from germline, CDR1 is SNHLY and CDR2 is FYNNEI. The CDR3 extends over 18 amino acids. V trimming: 6 bases; J trimming: 7 bases; junction bases outside the gene matches: 15. The CDR3: CASSKPGLAGPKGNEQFF. The CDR3 nucleotides are TGTGCCAGCAGCAAACCGGGACTAGCGGGACCAAAAGGGAATGAGCAGTTCTTC. The full variable domain, in which reference TRBV2 and TRBJ2-1 provide the parts outside the CDR3, is EPEVTQTPSHQVTQMGQEVILRCVPISNHLYFYWYRQILGQKVEFLVSFYNNEISEKSEIFDDQFSVERPDGSNFTLKIRSTKLEDSAMYFCASSKPGLAGPKGNEQFFGPGTRLTVL.

The chain recombines TRBV4-3 with TRBJ1-6; 10 bases fit TRBD1. The germline gives CDR1 LGHNA, CDR2 YSLEER. The CDR3 totals 16 residues. Trimming at V came to 3 bases and at J to 6 bases, leaving 5 bases not matched to a gene. CDR3 loop: CASSHDGQGGNSPLHF. CDR3 DNA: TGCGCCAGCAGCCATGATGGACAGGGGGGTAATTCACCCCTCCACTTT.

This clonotype was found many times. The V and J genes are TRBV7-2 and TRBJ1-2, with 7 bases that match TRBD1. The CDR3 contains 15 residues. CDR1 is SGHTA and CDR2 is FQGNSA in the germline V gene. V lost 3 bases to trimming and J lost 4 bases; unmatched junction nucleotides: 8. The CDR3 region is CASSLPQGYLYGYTF. CDR3 bases: TGTGCCAGCAGCTTGCCACAGGGGTACCTCTATGGCTACACCTTC.

This clonotype was detected ten times or more. J is TRBJ2-5 and V is TRBV18; D is perhaps TRBD1 or TRBD2 (5 bases each). V lost 0 bases, J lost 0 bases, and 5 bases lay in between. CDR3 size: 14 residues. Germline V gene data show CDR1 as KGHSH and CDR2 as LQKENI. In nucleotides, the CDR3 is TGTGCCAGCTCACCACCGGGGGACCAAGAGACCCAGTACTTC. It is translated as CASSPPGDQETQYF.

This clonotype was seen repeatedly, ten times or more. V usage is TRBV7-2 and J usage is TRBJ1-1; D gene unclear. V was cut by 3 bases and J by 6 bases, with 11 bases left in between. Germline CDR1 and CDR2: SGHTA and FQGNSA. CDR3 length: 13 residues. CDR3 DNA sequence: TGTGCCAGCAGCTTCCAGCGGGAAGCTGAAGCTTTCTTT. The encoded protein is CASSFQREAEAFF.

The chain joins TRBV28 to TRBJ2-7, with D perhaps TRBD1 (5 bases). This CDR3 spans 13 amino acids. The ends were cut back, 7 bases at V and 0 bases at J, with 10 bases in the middle. Germline assignment: CDR1 MDHEN and CDR2 SYDVKM. CDR3 in amino acids: CASTIDSSYEQYF. CDR3 bases: TGTGCCAGCACTATTGACAGCTCCTACGAGCAGTACTTC.

This clonotype was counted only a few times. The CDR3 here is CASSLPGLIYGYTF. In nucleotides, the CDR3 is TGTGCCAGCAGTCTACCGGGACTCATCTATGGCTACACCTTC. The rearrangement uses TRBV12-3 or TRBV12-4 and TRBJ1-2, with D maybe TRBD1 (5 bases). The germline V and J ends were trimmed by 5 bases and 4 bases, with 14 bases remaining between them. The CDR3 is 14 amino acids.

This clonotype has a count of ten or more. The chain links TRBV2 to TRBJ2-7, with D perhaps TRBD2 (6 bases). CDR3 length: 12 amino acids. Trimming pared 8 bases from V and 3 bases from J, leaving 11 bases between. Germline values: CDR1 SNHLY, CDR2 FYNNEI. CDR3 sequence (DNA): TGTGCCAGCGGGAGAGCGGGCTACGAGCAGTACTTC. As protein: CASGRAGYEQYF.

This clonotype was recorded a few times. The chain carries TRBV18 and TRBJ2-2; D is undetermined. V lost 3 bases and J 6 bases, leaving 8 bases between the germline ends. The CDR3 totals 13 residues. The germline V gene has CDR1 KGHSH and CDR2 LQKENI. The CDR3 nucleotides read TGTGCCAGCTCACCCTCGAAGGCCGGGGAGCTGTTTTTT. Residues: CASSPSKAGELFF.

The rearrangement joins TRBV15 to TRBJ2-1; D gene ambiguous. Germline V gene sequence: CDR1 LNHNV, CDR2 YYDKDF (reference sequence). This CDR3 contains 12 residues. The V end was cut by 0 bases, the J end by 11 bases, with 8 bases between. CDR3 nucleotides: TGTGCCACCAGCAGAGATTTGGAGAAGCAGTTCTTC. Amino acids: CATSRDLEKQFF.

To note about this clonotype: It is unclear where the CDR3 begins or ends on the DNA, so no DNA is shown, and the CDR3 is as TCRdb lists it. This chain uses TRBV29-1 with TRBJ2-7; no DNA check was done on the table's D call, TRBD1. Germline V gene lookup returns CDR1 SQVTM and CDR2 ANQGSEA. Both ends counted, the CDR3 spans 13 residues. This CDR3 reads CSVASGTGYFEYF.

This clonotype was observed a few times. The chain combines TRBV28 with TRBJ2-1; 10 nucleotides align to TRBD2. After removal of 3 bases from V and 9 bases from J, the junction contained 5 bases not matched to a gene. CDR3 length: 14 residues. The germline gives CDR1 MDHEN, CDR2 SYDVKM. CDR3: CASSFFSGRLEQFF. Here the CDR3 DNA reads TGTGCCAGCAGTTTTTTTAGCGGGAGGCTTGAGCAGTTCTTC. Drawing the rest from reference TRBV28 and TRBJ2-1, the complete variable domain is DVKVTQSSRYLVKRTGEKVFLECVQDMDHENMFWYRQDPGLGLRLIYFSYDVKMKEKGDIPEGYSVSREKKERFSLILESASTNQTSMYLCASSFFSGRLEQFFGPGTRLTVL.

The chain combines TRBV15 with TRBJ2-2; 11 bases are shared with TRBD1. CDR1 is LNHNV and CDR2 is YYDKDF in the germline V gene (reference sequence). CDR3 length: 19 amino acids. V was pared by 2 bases and J by 1 base, with 9 bases of the junction left unmatched. CDR3 amino acids: CATSRYRTGGAQNTGELFF. The CDR3 nucleotides are TGTGCCACCAGCAGATACCGGACAGGGGGCGCCCAGAACACCGGGGAGCTGTTTTTT.

In its sample, this clonotype was seen many times. The rearrangement uses TRBV7-6 and TRBJ1-6, with 7 positions matching TRBD1. The CDR3 extends over 15 amino acids. Germline values: CDR1 SGHVS, CDR2 FNYEAQ. With 5 bases clipped from V and 6 bases from J, the junction kept 7 bases outside the gene matches. The CDR3 here is CASSRAGGLNSPLHF. The DNA for the CDR3 is TGTGCCAGCAGCCGGGCAGGGGGACTTAATTCACCCCTCCACTTT.

This clonotype was counted a single time. The chain carries TRBV5-6 and TRBJ2-7; 9 bases are shared with TRBD1. J lost 4 bases, V lost 4 bases, and 3 bases had no gene match. This CDR3 is built from 13 residues. Germline V gene lookup returns CDR1 SGHDT and CDR2 YYEEEE. This CDR3 reads CASSNRGRYEQYF. DNA for the CDR3: TGTGCCAGCAGCAACAGGGGGCGGTACGAGCAGTACTTC.

The CDR3 here is CAPGLSTDTQYF. DNA of the CDR3: TGTGCCCCCGGCCTGAGCACAGATACGCAGTATTTT. The V gene is TRBV2, the J gene TRBJ2-3, with unresolved D. Trimming pared 11 bases from V and 0 bases from J, leaving 9 bases between. This CDR3 has 12 residues. The germline gives CDR1 SNHLY, CDR2 FYNNEI.

This chain joins TRBV14 and TRBJ1-4; 8 nucleotides agree with TRBD1. The CDR3 totals 15 residues. CDR1 and CDR2 from the germline V gene are SGHDN and FVKESK. J was trimmed by 4 bases and V by 6 bases; bases with no gene match: 7. In nucleotides, the CDR3 is TGTGCCAGCAGTACTCGGACAGGGTTTAATGAAAAACTGTTTTTT. Protein product: CASSTRTGFNEKLFF.

This clonotype was counted only a few times. V is TRBV6-2 or TRBV6-3 and J is TRBJ1-1; D gene ambiguous. The CDR3 runs 13 residues. Germline V gives CDR1 MNHEY, CDR2 SVGEGT. Between the trimmed V and J ends, which lost 2 bases and 4 bases, there was a span of 8 bases. In DNA, the CDR3 is TGTGCCAGCAGTTACGTTGGGGTCACTGAAGCTTTCTTT. Amino acid sequence: CASSYVGVTEAFF.

At least ten counts were recorded for this clonotype. The chain uses TRBV7-2 and TRBJ2-5; 7 nucleotides agree with TRBD2. The V gene's germline CDR1 is SGHTA and CDR2 FQGNSA. Unmatched junction bases numbered 1, after V lost 3 bases and J lost 3 bases. This CDR3 is 13 amino acids long. The CDR3 DNA reads TGTGCCAGCAGCTTTGCGGGGGAAGAGACCCAGTACTTC. Protein: CASSFAGEETQYF.